The clone carrying this TCR beta chain is labeled medium-sized (0.01 to 0.1%). The antigen is unknown. The sample comes from a study of vaccination and CD4 T cells after COVID-19. The treatment is: approximately 10-day PBMC culture with coronavirus spike peptide pools or control peptides (ViraFEST assay). Germline V CDR1 and CDR2: SEHNR, FQNEAQ (reference sequence). The V end lost 5 bases, the J end lost 3 bases, and 14 bases lay between the germline ends. The CDR3 runs to 14 residues. The study sequenced cultured CD4+ T cell DNA using the Oncomine TCR Beta short-read assay. Genomic DNA was isolated from cultured CD4+ T cells. TCRdb analysed the PCR reads with MiXCR anew, one entry per CDR3 protein. The sample shows about 5,200 distinct CDR3 sequences, about 30% of them seen only once.

The sequencing used CD4+ T cells from blood, cultured in vitro, collected after SARS-CoV-2 vaccination. This chain uses TRBV7-9 with TRBJ2-7; tentative D call: TRBD2 (6 bases). The receptor was derived from a human donor who had recovered from COVID-19. CDR3 nucleotides: TGTGCCAGCAGCGAATTGCGGGGAGACTACGAGCAGTACTTC. Encoded protein: CASSELRGDYEQYF.